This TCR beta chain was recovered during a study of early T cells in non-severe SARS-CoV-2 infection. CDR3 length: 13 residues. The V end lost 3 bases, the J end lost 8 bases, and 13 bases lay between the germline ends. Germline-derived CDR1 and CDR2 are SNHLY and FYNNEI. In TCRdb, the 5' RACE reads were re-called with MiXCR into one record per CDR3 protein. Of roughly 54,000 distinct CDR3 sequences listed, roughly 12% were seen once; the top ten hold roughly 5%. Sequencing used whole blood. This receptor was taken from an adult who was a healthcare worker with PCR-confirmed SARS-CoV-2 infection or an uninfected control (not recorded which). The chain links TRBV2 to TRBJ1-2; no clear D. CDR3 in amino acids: CASSDEQEVGYTF. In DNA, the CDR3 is TGTGCCAGCAGTGACGAGCAGGAGGTAGGCTACACCTTC.